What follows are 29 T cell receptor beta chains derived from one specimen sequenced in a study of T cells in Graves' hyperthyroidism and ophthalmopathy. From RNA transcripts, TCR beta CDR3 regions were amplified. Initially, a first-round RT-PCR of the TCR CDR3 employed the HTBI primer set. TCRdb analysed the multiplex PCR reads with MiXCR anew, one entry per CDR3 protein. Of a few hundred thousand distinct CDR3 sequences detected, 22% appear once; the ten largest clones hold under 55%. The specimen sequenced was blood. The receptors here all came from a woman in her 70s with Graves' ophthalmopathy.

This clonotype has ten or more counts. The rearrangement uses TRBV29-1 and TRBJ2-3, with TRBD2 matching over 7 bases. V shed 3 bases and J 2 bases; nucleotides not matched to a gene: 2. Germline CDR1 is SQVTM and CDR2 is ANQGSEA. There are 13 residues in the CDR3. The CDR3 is CSVDLADTDTQYF. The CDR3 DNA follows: TGCAGCGTTGATCTAGCGGACACAGATACGCAGTATTTT.

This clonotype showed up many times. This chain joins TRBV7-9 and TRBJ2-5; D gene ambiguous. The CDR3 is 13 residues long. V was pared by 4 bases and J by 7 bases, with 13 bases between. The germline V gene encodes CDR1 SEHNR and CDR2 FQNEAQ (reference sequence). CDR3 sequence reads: CASSSPGLGTQYF. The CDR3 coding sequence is TGTGCCAGCAGCTCCCCAGGTCTCGGGACCCAGTACTTC.

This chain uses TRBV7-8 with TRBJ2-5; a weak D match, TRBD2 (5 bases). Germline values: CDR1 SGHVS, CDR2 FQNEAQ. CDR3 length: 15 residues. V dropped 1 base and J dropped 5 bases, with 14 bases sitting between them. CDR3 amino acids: CASSLDYAGAETQYF. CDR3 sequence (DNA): TGTGCCAGCAGCTTAGATTACGCGGGCGCGGAGACCCAGTACTTC.

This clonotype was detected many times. As DNA, the CDR3 is TGTGCCAGCAGTCGTGAACAGGGGAGCTCCTACGAGCAGTACTTC. Amino acids: CASSREQGSSYEQYF. The J gene is TRBJ2-7, the V gene TRBV2, with 7 bases lining up with TRBD1. The germline V gene encodes CDR1 SNHLY and CDR2 FYNNEI. CDR3 length: 15 residues. The V gene end was trimmed by 5 bases and the J gene end by 0 bases; junction bases not matched to a gene: 7.

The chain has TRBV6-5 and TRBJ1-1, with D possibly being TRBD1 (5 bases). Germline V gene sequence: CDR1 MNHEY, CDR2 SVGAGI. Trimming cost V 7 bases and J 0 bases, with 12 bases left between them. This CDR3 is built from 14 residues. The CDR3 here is CASNWGSMNTEAFF. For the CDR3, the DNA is TGTGCCAGCAATTGGGGGTCAATGAACACTGAAGCTTTCTTT.

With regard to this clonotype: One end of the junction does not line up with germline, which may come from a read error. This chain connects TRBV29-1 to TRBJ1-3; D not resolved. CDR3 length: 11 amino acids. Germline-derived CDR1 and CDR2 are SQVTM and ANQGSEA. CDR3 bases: TGCAGCGTTGACGCTGGAAACACCACATATTTT. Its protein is CSVDAGNTTYF.

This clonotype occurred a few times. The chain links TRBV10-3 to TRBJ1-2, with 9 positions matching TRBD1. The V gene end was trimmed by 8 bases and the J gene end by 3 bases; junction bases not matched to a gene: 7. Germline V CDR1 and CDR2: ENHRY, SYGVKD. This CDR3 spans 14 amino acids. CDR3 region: CAIGRDREDYGYTF. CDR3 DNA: TGTGCCATCGGGAGGGACAGGGAGGACTATGGCTACACCTTC.

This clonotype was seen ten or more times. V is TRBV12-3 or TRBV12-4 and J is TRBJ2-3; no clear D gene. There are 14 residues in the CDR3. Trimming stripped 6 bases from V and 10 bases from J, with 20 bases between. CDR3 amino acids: CASSRTGPHWAQYF. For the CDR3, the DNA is TGTGCCAGCAGCAGAACCGGGCCCCATTGGGCGCAGTATTTT.

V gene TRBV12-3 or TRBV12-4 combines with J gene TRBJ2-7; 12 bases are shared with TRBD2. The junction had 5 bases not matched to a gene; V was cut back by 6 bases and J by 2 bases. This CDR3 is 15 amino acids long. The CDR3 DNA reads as TGTGCCAGCAGACTCGGACTAGCGGGAACCTACGAGCAGTACTTC. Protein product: CASRLGLAGTYEQYF.

CDR3 amino acids: CSARGETGGALYNSPLHF. The CDR3 DNA follows: TGCAGTGCTAGAGGGGAGACAGGGGGCGCCTTGTATAATTCACCCCTCCACTTT. The chain has TRBV20-1 and TRBJ1-6; 10 bases align to TRBD1. This CDR3 is 18 amino acids long. The germline CDR1 and CDR2 sequences are DFQATT and SNEGSKA (reference sequence). The V gene end was trimmed by 1 base and the J gene end by 4 bases; junction bases not matched to a gene: 10.

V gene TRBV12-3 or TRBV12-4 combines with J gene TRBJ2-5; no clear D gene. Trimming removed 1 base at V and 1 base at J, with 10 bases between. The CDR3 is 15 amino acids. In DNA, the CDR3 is TGTGCCAGCAGTTTAGGCTGCGTCTTCCAAGAGACCCAGTACTTC. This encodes CASSLGCVFQETQYF.

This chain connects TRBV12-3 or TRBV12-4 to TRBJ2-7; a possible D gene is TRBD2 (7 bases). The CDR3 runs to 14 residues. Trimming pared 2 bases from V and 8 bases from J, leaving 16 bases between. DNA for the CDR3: TGTGCCAGCAGTTTAAAGGGGGGGGGGGGCAAGCAGTACTTC. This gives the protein CASSLKGGGGKQYF.

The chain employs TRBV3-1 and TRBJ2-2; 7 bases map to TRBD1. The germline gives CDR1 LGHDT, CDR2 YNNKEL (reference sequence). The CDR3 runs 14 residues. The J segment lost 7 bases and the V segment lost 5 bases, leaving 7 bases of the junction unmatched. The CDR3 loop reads CASSYRGRVGELFF. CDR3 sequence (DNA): TGTGCCAGCAGCTACAGGGGACGGGTCGGGGAGCTGTTTTTT.

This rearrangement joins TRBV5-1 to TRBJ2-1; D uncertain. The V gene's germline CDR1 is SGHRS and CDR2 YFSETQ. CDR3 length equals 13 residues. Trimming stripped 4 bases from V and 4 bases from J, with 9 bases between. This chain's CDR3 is CASSHNRYNEQFF. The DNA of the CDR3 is TGCGCCAGCAGCCACAACCGGTACAATGAGCAGTTCTTC.

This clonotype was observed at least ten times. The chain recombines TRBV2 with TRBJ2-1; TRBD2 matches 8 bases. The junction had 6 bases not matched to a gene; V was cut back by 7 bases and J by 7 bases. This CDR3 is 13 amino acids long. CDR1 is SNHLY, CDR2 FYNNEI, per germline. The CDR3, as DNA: TGTGCCAGCAACGGACTAGCATGGAATGAGCAGTTCTTC. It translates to CASNGLAWNEQFF.

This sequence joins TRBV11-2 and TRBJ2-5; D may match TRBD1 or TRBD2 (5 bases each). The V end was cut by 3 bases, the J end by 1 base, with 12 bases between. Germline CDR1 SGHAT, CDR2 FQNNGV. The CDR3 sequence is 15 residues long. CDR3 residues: CASSLAGTPQETQYF. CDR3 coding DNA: TGTGCCAGCAGCTTGGCAGGGACCCCCCAAGAGACCCAGTACTTC. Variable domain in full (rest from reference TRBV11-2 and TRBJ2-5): EAGVAQSPRYKIIEKRQSVAFWCNPISGHATLYWYQQILGQGPKLLIQFQNNGVVDDSQLPKDRFSAERLKGVDSTLKIQPAKLEDSAVYLCASSLAGTPQETQYFGPGTRLLVL.

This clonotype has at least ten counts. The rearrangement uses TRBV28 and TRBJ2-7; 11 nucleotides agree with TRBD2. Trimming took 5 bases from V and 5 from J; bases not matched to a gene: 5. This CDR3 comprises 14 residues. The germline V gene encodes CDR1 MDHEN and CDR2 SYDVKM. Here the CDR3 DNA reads TGTGCCAGCAGTGCACTAGCGGGGGTGAACGAGCAGTACTTC. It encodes CASSALAGVNEQYF.

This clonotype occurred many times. Here the CDR3 reads CASSPPWGQVNTGELFF. The CDR3 DNA reads as TGTGCCAGCAGTCCCCCTTGGGGACAGGTGAACACCGGGGAGCTGTTTTTT. V usage is TRBV2 and J usage is TRBJ2-2; the match to TRBD1 covers 8 bases. The V and J ends lost 5 bases and 1 base, in that order; junction bases with no gene match: 9. Germline CDR1 and CDR2: SNHLY and FYNNEI. The CDR3 consists of 17 residues.

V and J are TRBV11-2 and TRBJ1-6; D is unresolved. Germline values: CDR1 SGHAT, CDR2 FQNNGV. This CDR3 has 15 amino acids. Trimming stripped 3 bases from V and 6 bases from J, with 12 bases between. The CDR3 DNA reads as TGTGCCAGCAGCTTTTCAGGACGGAGTAATTCACCCCTCCACTTT. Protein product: CASSFSGRSNSPLHF.

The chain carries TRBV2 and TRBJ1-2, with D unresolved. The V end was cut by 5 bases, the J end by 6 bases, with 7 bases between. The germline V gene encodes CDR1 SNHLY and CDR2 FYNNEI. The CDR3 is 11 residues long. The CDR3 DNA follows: TGTGCCAGCAGTCCCCTAAATGGCTACACCTTC. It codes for CASSPLNGYTF.

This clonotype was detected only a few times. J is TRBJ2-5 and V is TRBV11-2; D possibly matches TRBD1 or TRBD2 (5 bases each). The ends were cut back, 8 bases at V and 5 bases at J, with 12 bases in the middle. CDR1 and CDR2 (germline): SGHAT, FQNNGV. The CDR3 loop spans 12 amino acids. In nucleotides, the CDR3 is TGTGCCAGCGAGGGGCTCGAGGAGACCCAGTACTTC. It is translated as CASEGLEETQYF.

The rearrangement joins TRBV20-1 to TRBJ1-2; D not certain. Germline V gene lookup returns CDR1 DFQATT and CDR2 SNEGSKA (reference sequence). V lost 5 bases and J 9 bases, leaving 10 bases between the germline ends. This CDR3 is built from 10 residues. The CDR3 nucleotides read TGCAGTGCTGTTCTCGACCGCTACACCTTC. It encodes CSAVLDRYTF.

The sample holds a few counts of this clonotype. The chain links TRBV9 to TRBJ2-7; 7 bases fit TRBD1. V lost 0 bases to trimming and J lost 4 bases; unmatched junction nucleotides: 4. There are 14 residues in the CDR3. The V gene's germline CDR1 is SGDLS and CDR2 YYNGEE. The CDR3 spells CASSVGDRDYEQYF. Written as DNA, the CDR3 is TGTGCCAGCAGCGTAGGAGACAGGGATTACGAGCAGTACTTC.

The CDR3, as DNA: TGTGCCAGCAGCCAAGAGGGCTCACTAGAGACCCAGTACTTC. Translated, it gives CASSQEGSLETQYF. This chain uses TRBV4-2 with TRBJ2-5; D gene ambiguous. V lost 0 bases and J 4 bases, leaving 9 bases between the germline ends. The CDR3 is 14 amino acids. Germline V gene data show CDR1 as LGHNA and CDR2 as YNFKEQ.

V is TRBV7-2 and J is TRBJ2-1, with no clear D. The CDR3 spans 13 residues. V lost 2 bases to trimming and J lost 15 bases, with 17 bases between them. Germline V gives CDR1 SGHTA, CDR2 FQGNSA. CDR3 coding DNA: TGTGCCAGCAGCTTACGCCCACAGTGGGCTCTGTTCTTC. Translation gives CASSLRPQWALFF. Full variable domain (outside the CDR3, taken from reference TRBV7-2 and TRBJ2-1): GAGVSQSPSNKVTEKGKDVELRCDPISGHTALYWYRQSLGQGLEFLIYFQGNSAPDKSGLPSDRFSAERTGGSVSTLTIQRTQQEDSAVYLCASSLRPQWALFFGPGTRLTVL.

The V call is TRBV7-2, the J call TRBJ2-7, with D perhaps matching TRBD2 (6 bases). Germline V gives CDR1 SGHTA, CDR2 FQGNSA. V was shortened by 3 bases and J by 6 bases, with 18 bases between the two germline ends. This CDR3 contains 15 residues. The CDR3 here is CASSFSLVLASEQYF. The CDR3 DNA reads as TGTGCCAGCAGCTTCAGTTTAGTCCTAGCGAGCGAGCAGTACTTC. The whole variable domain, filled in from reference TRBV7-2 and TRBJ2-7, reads GAGVSQSPSNKVTEKGKDVELRCDPISGHTALYWYRQSLGQGLEFLIYFQGNSAPDKSGLPSDRFSAERTGGSVSTLTIQRTQQEDSAVYLCASSFSLVLASEQYFGPGTRLTVT.

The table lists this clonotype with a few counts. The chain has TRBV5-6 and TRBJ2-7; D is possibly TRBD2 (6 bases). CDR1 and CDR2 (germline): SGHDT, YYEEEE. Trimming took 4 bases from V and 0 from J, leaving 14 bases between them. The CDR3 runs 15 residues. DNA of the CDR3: TGTGCCAGCAGCCAGCGAGCCGGGGGCTCCTACGAGCAGTACTTC. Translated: CASSQRAGGSYEQYF.

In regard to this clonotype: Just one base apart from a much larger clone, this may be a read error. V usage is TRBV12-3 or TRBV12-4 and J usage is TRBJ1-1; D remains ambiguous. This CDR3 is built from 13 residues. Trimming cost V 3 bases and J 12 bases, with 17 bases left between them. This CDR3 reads CASSLGGSRLTFF. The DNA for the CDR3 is TGTGCCAGCAGTTTGGGAGGTTCTCGATTGACTTTCTTT.

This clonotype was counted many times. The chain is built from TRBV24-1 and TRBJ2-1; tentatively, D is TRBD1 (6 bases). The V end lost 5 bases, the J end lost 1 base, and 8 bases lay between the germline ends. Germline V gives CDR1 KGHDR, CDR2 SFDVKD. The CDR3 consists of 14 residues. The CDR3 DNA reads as TGTGCCACCAGTGGGGACACATCCTACAATGAGCAGTTCTTC. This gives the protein CATSGDTSYNEQFF.